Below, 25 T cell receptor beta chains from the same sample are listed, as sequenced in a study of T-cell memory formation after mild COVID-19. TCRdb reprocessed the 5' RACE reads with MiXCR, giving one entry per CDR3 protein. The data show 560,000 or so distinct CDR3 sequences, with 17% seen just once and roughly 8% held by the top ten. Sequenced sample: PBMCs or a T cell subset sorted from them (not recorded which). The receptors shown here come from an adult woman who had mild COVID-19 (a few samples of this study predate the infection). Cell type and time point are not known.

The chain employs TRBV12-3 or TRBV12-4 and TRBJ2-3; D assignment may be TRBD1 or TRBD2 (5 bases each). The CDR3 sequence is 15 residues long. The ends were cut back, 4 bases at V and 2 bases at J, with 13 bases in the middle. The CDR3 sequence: CASSYGTGTTDTQYF. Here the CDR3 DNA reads TGTGCCAGCAGTTATGGAACGGGGACCACAGATACGCAGTATTTT.

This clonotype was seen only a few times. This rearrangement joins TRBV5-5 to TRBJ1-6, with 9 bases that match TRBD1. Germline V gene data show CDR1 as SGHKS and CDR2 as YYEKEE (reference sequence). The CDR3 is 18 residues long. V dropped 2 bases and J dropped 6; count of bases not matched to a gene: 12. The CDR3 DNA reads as TGTGCCAGCAGCTTCCGGGACAGGGTGAGGTCGGCTAATTCACCCCTCCACTTT. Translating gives CASSFRDRVRSANSPLHF.

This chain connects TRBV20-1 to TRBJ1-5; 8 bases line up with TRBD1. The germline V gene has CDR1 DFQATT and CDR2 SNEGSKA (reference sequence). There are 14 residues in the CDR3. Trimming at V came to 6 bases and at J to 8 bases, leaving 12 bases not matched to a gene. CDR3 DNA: TGCAGTGCCCGGTGGGGGACAGGTGACAAGCCCCAGCATTTT. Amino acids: CSARWGTGDKPQHF.

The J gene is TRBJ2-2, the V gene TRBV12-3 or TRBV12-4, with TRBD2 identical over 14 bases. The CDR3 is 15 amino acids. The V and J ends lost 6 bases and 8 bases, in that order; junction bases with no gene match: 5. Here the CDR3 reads CASSGGLAGAGELFF. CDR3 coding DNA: TGTGCCAGCAGCGGGGGACTAGCGGGGGCTGGGGAGCTGTTTTTT.

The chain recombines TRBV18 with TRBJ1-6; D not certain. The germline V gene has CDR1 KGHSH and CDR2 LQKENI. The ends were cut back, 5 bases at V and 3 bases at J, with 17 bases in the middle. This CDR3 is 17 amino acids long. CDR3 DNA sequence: TGTGCCAGCTCATCCTACGACGGCCTTCTCTATAATTCACCCCTCCACTTT. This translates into CASSSYDGLLYNSPLHF.

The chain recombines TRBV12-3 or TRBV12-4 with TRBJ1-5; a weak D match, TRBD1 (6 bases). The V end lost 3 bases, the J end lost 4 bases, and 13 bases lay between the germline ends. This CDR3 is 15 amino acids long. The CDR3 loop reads CASSFGPTGNQPQHF. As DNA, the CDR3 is TGTGCCAGCAGTTTTGGGCCTACAGGGAATCAGCCCCAGCATTTT.

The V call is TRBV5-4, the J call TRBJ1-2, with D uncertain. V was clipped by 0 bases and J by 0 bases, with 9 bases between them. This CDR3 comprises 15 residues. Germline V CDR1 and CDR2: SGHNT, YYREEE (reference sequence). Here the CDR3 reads CASSLVSSPNYGYTF. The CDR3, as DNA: TGTGCCAGCAGCTTGGTTTCCAGTCCTAACTATGGCTACACCTTC.

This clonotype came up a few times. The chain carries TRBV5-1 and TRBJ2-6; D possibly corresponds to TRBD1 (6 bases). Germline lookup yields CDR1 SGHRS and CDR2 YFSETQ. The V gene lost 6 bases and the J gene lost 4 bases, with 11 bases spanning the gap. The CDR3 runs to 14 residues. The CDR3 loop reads CASKQGPGANVLTF. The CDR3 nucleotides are TGCGCCAGCAAGCAGGGGCCCGGGGCCAACGTCCTGACTTTC.

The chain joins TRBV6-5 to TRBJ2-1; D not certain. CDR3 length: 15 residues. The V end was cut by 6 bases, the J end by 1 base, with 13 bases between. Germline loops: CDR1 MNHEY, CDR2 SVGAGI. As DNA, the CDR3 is TGTGCCAGCAGGGTCAGGTACCCGTCCTACAATGAGCAGTTCTTC. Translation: CASRVRYPSYNEQFF.

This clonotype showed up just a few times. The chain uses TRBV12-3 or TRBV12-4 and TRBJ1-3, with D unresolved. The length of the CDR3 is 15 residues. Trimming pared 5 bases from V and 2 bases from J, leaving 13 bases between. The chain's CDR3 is CASSHDGLAGNTIYF. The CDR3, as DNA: TGTGCCAGCAGTCATGATGGACTGGCTGGAAACACCATATATTTT.

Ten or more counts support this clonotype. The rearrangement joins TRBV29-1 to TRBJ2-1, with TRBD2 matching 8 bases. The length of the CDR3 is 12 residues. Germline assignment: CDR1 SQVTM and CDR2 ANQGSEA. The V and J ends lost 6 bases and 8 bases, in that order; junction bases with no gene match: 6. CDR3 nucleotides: TGCAGCGTGGGACTAGGGGTCCATGAGCAGTTCTTC. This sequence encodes CSVGLGVHEQFF.

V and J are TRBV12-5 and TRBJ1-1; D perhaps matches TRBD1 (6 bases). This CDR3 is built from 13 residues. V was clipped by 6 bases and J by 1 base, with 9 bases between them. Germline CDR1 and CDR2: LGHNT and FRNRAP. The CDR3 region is CASGKGGNTEAFF. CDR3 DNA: TGTGCTAGTGGAAAAGGGGGGAACACTGAAGCTTTCTTT.

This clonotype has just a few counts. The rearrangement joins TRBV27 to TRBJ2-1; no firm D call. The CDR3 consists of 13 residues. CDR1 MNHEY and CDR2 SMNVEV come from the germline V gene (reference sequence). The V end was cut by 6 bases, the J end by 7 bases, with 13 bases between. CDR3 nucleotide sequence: TGTGCCAGCAGCACCCAAATGTTTAATGAGCAGTTCTTC. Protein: CASSTQMFNEQFF.

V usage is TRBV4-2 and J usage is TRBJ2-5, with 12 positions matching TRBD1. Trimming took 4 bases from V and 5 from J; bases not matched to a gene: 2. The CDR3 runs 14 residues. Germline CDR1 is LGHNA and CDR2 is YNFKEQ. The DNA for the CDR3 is TGTGCCAGCAGCCGGGACAGGGGGCACGAGACCCAGTACTTC. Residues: CASSRDRGHETQYF.

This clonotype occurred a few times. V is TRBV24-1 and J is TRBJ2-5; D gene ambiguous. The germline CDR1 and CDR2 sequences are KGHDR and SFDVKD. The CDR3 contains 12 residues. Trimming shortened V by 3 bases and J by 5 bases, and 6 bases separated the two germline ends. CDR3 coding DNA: TGTGCCACCAGTGATACCATGGAGACCCAGTACTTC. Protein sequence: CATSDTMETQYF.

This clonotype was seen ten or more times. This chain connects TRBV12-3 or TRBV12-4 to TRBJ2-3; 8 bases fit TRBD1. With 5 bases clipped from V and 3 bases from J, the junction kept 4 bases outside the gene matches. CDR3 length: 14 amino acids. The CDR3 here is CASSPRTGTDTQYF. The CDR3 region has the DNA TGTGCCAGCAGTCCAAGGACAGGGACAGATACGCAGTATTTT.

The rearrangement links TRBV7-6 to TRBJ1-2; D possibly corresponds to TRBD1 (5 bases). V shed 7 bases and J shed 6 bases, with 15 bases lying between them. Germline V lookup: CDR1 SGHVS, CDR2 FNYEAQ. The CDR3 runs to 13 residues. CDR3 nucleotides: TGTGCCAGCACCCCGGGGATGGGGGATGGCTACACCTTC. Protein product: CASTPGMGDGYTF. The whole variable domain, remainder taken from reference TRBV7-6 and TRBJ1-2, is GAGVSQSPRYKVTKRGQDVALRCDPISGHVSLYWYRQALGQGPEFLTYFNYEAQQDKSGLPNDRFSAERPEGSISTLTIQRTEQRDSAMYRCASTPGMGDGYTFGSGTRLTVV.

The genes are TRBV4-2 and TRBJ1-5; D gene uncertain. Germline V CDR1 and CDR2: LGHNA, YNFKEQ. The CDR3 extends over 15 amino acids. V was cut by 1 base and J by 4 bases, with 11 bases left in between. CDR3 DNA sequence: TGTGCCAGCAGCCAAGGACTCCGAGGGAATCAGCCCCAGCATTTT. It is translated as CASSQGLRGNQPQHF.

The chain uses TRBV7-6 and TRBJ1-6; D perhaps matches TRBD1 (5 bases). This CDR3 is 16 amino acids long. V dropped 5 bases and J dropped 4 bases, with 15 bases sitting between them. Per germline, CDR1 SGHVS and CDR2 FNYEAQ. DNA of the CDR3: TGTGCCAGCAGCCCGGCCCCCGGGGGTTATAATTCACCCCTCCACTTT. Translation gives CASSPAPGGYNSPLHF.

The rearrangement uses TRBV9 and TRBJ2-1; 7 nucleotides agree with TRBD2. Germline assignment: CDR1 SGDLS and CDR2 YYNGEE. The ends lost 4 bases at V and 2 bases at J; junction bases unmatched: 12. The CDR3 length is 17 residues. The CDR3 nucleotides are TGTGCCAGCAGCATCACGCCGAGCGGGACCCCCTACAATGAGCAGTTCTTC. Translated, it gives CASSITPSGTPYNEQFF.

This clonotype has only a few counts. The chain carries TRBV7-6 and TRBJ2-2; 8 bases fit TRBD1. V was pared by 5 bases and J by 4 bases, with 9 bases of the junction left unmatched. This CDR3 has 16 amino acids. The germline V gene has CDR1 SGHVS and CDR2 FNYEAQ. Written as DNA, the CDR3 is TGTGCCAGCAGCCCCCATATGGGACAGGTCACCGGGGAGCTGTTTTTT. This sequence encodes CASSPHMGQVTGELFF.

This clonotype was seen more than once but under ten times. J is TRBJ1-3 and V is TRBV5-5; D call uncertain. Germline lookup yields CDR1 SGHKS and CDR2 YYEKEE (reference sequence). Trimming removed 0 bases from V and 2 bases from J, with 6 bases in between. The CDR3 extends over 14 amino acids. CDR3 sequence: CASSLASAGNTIYF. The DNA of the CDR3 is TGTGCCAGCAGCTTGGCGTCTGCTGGAAACACCATATATTTT.

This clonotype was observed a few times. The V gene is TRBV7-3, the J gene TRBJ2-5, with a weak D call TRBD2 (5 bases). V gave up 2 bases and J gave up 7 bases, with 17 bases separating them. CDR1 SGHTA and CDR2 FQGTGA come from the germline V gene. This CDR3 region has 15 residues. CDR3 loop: CASSLEGTGGLTQYF. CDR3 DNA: TGTGCCAGCAGCTTAGAGGGCACCGGAGGATTGACCCAGTACTTC.

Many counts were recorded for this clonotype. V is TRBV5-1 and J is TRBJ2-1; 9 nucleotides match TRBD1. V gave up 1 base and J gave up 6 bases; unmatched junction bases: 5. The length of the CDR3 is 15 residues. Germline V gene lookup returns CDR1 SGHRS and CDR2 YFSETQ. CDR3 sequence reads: CASSLFGDRVNEQFF. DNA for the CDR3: TGCGCCAGCAGCTTGTTCGGGGACAGGGTCAATGAGCAGTTCTTC.

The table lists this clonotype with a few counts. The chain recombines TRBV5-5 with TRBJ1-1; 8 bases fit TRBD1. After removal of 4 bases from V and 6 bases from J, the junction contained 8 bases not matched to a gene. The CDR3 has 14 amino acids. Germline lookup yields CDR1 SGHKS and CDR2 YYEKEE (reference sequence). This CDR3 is CASSPQGAVAEAFF. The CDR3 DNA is TGTGCCAGCAGCCCCCAGGGGGCAGTTGCTGAAGCTTTCTTT.